The next 11 T cell receptor beta chains were all read from a single sample in a study of blood T cell repertoires in COVID-19. The repertoire was sequenced with immunoSEQ multiplex PCR; TCRdb's copy has only in-frame clones and lacks some. The data contain about 70,000 clones, approximately 86% of them singletons. Sequencing was performed on peripheral blood. These receptors came from a man in his sixties or seventies with active COVID-19.

V and J are TRBV5-6 and TRBJ2-5; TRBD1 agrees at 9 bases. CDR1 is SGHDT, CDR2 YYEEEE, per germline. The V and J ends lost 1 base and 7 bases, in that order; junction bases with no gene match: 8. The CDR3 has 15 amino acids. This CDR3 reads CASSLTGGRVVTQYF. The CDR3 nucleotides read TGTGCCAGCAGCTTGACAGGGGGCAGGGTTGTGACCCAGTACTTC. Full variable domain (remainder filled in from reference TRBV5-6 and TRBJ2-5): DAGVTQSPTHLIKTRGQQVTLRCSPKSGHDTVSWYQQALGQGPQFIFQYYEEEERQRGNFPDRFSGHQFPNYSSELNVNALLLGDSALYLCASSLTGGRVVTQYFGPGTRLLVL.

J is TRBJ2-3 and V is TRBV7-2; 9 bases align to TRBD2. Germline lookup yields CDR1 SGHTA and CDR2 FQGNSA. There are 15 residues in the CDR3. Trimming at V came to 5 bases and at J to 2 bases, leaving 5 bases not matched to a gene. Here the CDR3 DNA reads TGTGCCAGCAGCGTAGGGACTAGCCCCACAGATACGCAGTATTTT. It yields the protein CASSVGTSPTDTQYF.

The genes are TRBV28 and TRBJ1-5, with D hard to call. From germline, CDR1 is MDHEN and CDR2 SYDVKM. Trimming shortened V by 8 bases and J by 5 bases, and 22 bases separated the two germline ends. The CDR3 has 16 amino acids. The CDR3 protein is CASASRLQTPYQPQHF. The DNA of the CDR3 is TGTGCCAGCGCTTCGCGGCTCCAGACCCCCTATCAGCCCCAGCATTTT.

The V and J genes are TRBV24-1 and TRBJ2-3; possibly TRBD2 for D (6 bases). Trimming took off 11 bases at V and 3 bases at J, with 26 bases between the two ends. The germline V gene has CDR1 KGHDR and CDR2 SFDVKD. This CDR3 has 17 residues. The CDR3 DNA is TGTGCCATCAGCCCCCGGGGCCGCACCGGGAGAACAGATACGCAGTATTTT. Its translation: CAISPRGRTGRTDTQYF.

The chain is built from TRBV6-4 and TRBJ2-7, with a weak D call TRBD2 (5 bases). CDR3 size: 13 residues. With 2 bases removed from V and 7 bases from J, the gap between germline ends came to 12 bases. The germline V gene encodes CDR1 MRHNA and CDR2 SNTAGT. The CDR3 sequence: CASSDPPGSEQYF. CDR3 bases: TGTGCCAGCAGTGACCCCCCGGGGAGTGAGCAGTACTTC.

This clone was detected only a few times. V gene TRBV5-1 combines with J gene TRBJ1-1, with D perhaps TRBD1 (6 bases). Trimming took off 0 bases at V and 4 bases at J, with 10 bases between the two ends. Per germline, CDR1 SGHRS and CDR2 YFSETQ. The CDR3 is made up of 14 amino acids. The CDR3 DNA is TGCGCCAGCAGCTTGGGGACAGACAGCACTGAAGCTTTCTTT. This translates into CASSLGTDSTEAFF.

This chain links TRBV7-9 with TRBJ2-7; 8 nucleotides match TRBD1. This CDR3 has 13 residues. The V gene's germline CDR1 is SEHNR and CDR2 FQNEAQ (reference sequence). The CDR3: CATQGAPSYEQYF. The CDR3 nucleotides read TGTGCGACCCAGGGGGCCCCCTCCTACGAGCAGTACTTC.

J is TRBJ2-3 and V is TRBV13; 7 bases map to TRBD1. V lost 5 bases to trimming and J lost 3 bases; unmatched junction nucleotides: 8. CDR1 and CDR2 (germline): PRHDT, FYEKMQ (reference sequence). The CDR3 contains 15 residues. CDR3 in amino acids: CASSPDRVLTDTQYF. DNA of the CDR3: TGTGCCAGCAGCCCCGACAGGGTTTTGACAGATACGCAGTATTTT.

The chain employs TRBV4-3 and TRBJ2-1; TRBD2 matches at 10 bases. The CDR3 runs 17 residues. Per germline, CDR1 LGHNA and CDR2 YSLEER. V lost 0 bases and J lost 4; bases outside the gene matches: 6. Here the CDR3 DNA reads TGCGCCAGCAGCCAAGATGCGTGGACTAGCGGTTACAATGAGCAGTTCTTC. It specifies CASSQDAWTSGYNEQFF.

The chain combines TRBV27 with TRBJ2-7; weak D call: TRBD2 (5 bases). CDR1 and CDR2 (germline): MNHEY, SMNVEV (reference sequence). This CDR3 comprises 15 residues. The germline V and J ends were trimmed by 4 bases and 3 bases, with 16 bases remaining between them. The CDR3 DNA reads TGTGCCAGCAGTTCCCCCCAGCGGTGGGTCTACGAGCAGTACTTC. This encodes CASSSPQRWVYEQYF.

The chain is built from TRBV7-9 and TRBJ2-7, with 13 bases matching TRBD2. Per the germline V gene, CDR1 is SEHNR and CDR2 is FQNEAQ (reference sequence). This CDR3 is built from 16 residues. J gave up 6 bases and V 5 bases, and 10 bases lay outside the gene matches. The CDR3 sequence: CASSPGLAGEGPEQYF. The DNA of the CDR3 is TGTGCCAGCAGCCCCGGACTAGCGGGAGAGGGGCCCGAGCAGTACTTC.